These T cell receptor beta chains were read from a single sample in a study of T cells in Graves' hyperthyroidism and ophthalmopathy. One entry per CDR3 protein results from TCRdb running MiXCR on the multiplex PCR reads. Among approximately 380,000 distinct CDR3 sequences listed, about 18% were seen once. The sequenced sample consisted of blood. Receptors originate from a man aged 18 to 29 with Graves' ophthalmopathy. CDR3s leave out the opening cysteine and the closing phenylalanine or tryptophan.

v_call cdr3_aa
TRBV12-3/TRBV12-4 ASSLTLAGGRRHTDTQY
TRBV20-1 SASRTVETQY
TRBV3-1 ASSPEGTGTIPLMGTEAF
TRBV2 ASHPMGTGGISDTQY
TRBV6-5 ASSYSSGQGKNEQY
TRBV20-1 SARTGGAGANVLT
TRBV20-1 SARDANSGNTIY
TRBV6-9 ASSYRDDTEAF
TRBV27 ASSRYRATNEKLF
TRBV5-1 ASSLATGGPTEAF
TRBV2 ASSGPTGELF
TRBV2 ASSPTRSDITQY
TRBV6-5 ASSYGGASRLGYT
TRBV28 ASSEGLAGAAYNEQF
TRBV5-6 ASSYELGGSTDTQY
TRBV20-1 SARVIVGQGVSNTEAF
TRBV7-8 AIAGGTDTQY
TRBV25-1 ASSEGLASGEREQF
TRBV20-1 SATVRVESYNEQF
TRBV6-6 ASSYSAHTEAF
TRBV28 ASSSGQFYGYT
TRBV6-1 ASSSTISSYNSPLH
TRBV7-8 ASSLSYEQF
TRBV11-1 ASSSAGGQARGYT
TRBV12-3/TRBV12-4 ASSTSVEQF
TRBV6-6 ASSYSSGGRTGELF
TRBV14 ASSRPGLPLEQY
TRBV5-1 ASSSDRGGNTEAF
TRBV2 ASSREPGTYGYT
TRBV20-1 SARGHRNTGELF
TRBV3-1 ASGRTGSGGSEAF
TRBV2 ASSEGQGNTEAF
TRBV4-1 ASSYPGQGNYGYT
TRBV6-1 ASGRDRDDQPQH
TRBV6-1 ASSSSRGGDEKLF
TRBV6-1 AINSGLRNSYGYT
TRBV12-3/TRBV12-4 ASSSTGTEGNQPQH
TRBV11-2 ASSLSRGEGSNTEAF
TRBV20-1 SARQGTNSYEQY
TRBV27 ASSFNHNEQF
TRBV4-1 ASSQAITELTTDTQY
TRBV12-3/TRBV12-4 ATRGQITGELF
TRBV13 ASRTQTGETQY
TRBV20-1 SATTGTSGGAWYNEQF
TRBV7-6 ASSVEGALSGNTIY
TRBV6-5 ASSYSRTGFYEQY
TRBV12-3/TRBV12-4 ASSPELLKQY
TRBV13 ASSLIAGGYEQF